These 11 T cell receptor beta chains came from one sample sequenced in a study of siplizumab effects on memory and regulatory T cells (dated by TCRdb to the late 2010s). Libraries were constructed by the immunoSEQ multiplex PCR assay. TCRdb limited this immuneACCESS table to in-frame rearrangements with V and J called. A share of clones is missing; checked studies link under half to unresolved V genes, and the rest is unexplained. Within this sample are around 100,000 clones, with roughly 93% of them counted one time only. Clones ranked in the top ten supply about 1.2% of the sample. The source material was non-Treg CD4+ T cells sorted from blood. This specimen's cell subset or site label, interpreted: FACS-sorted unstimulated CD4+ non-regulatory T cells. These receptors all stem from a human donor in good health.

V gene TRBV12-5 combines with J gene TRBJ2-3; TRBD2 agrees at 8 bases. V was clipped by 3 bases and J by 11 bases; unmatched bases: 16. This CDR3 has 16 amino acids. Germline V lookup: CDR1 LGHNT, CDR2 FRNRAP. The CDR3 DNA reads as TGTGCTAGTGGTTTAAGCTTCACTAGCGGTCCTGGGGGGCAGTATTTT. It encodes CASGLSFTSGPGGQYF.

This sequence joins TRBV11-2 and TRBJ2-1, with 12 bases lining up with TRBD2. The CDR3 has 16 amino acids. The trim removed 2 bases at V and 3 bases at J, leaving 2 bases unmatched. From germline, CDR1 is SGHAT and CDR2 FQNNGV. In nucleotides, the CDR3 is TGTGCCAGCAGCTTACTAGCGGGAGGGGACTACAATGAGCAGTTCTTC. Translating gives CASSLLAGGDYNEQFF.

V gene TRBV20-1 combines with J gene TRBJ1-1, with D tentatively TRBD1 (5 bases). Germline V gene sequence: CDR1 DFQATT, CDR2 SNEGSKA (reference sequence). There are 11 residues in the CDR3. CDR3 amino acids: CGGNLNTEAFF. The CDR3 DNA reads TGCGGGGGGAATTTGAACACTGAAGCTTTCTTT.

The chain uses TRBV12-5 and TRBJ2-1; D gene uncertain. CDR1 LGHNT and CDR2 FRNRAP come from the germline V gene. The CDR3 has 15 residues. The V gene lost 6 bases and the J gene lost 2 bases, with 14 bases spanning the gap. The CDR3 spells CASGPLKGPYNEQFF. The CDR3 DNA is TGTGCTAGTGGGCCCCTCAAAGGGCCCTACAATGAGCAGTTCTTC. Using reference TRBV12-5 and TRBJ2-1 for the parts outside the CDR3, the full variable domain is DARVTQTPRHKVTEMGQEVTMRCQPILGHNTVFWYRQTMMQGLELLAYFRNRAPLDDSGMPKDRFSAEMPDATLATLKIQPSEPRDSAVYFCASGPLKGPYNEQFFGPGTRLTVL.

This chain uses TRBV5-1 with TRBJ1-1; D is unresolved. V was cut by 0 bases and J by 4 bases, with 4 bases left in between. CDR3 length: 12 amino acids. Germline loops: CDR1 SGHRS, CDR2 YFSETQ. The CDR3 here is CASSLGATEAFF. The DNA for the CDR3 is TGCGCCAGCAGCTTGGGTGCCACTGAAGCTTTCTTT.

The chain joins TRBV5-1 to TRBJ2-2; 8 bases align to TRBD1. The CDR3 is 16 amino acids. Germline trimming cut 4 bases from V and 4 bases from J; bases unmatched to any gene: 9. Germline values: CDR1 SGHRS, CDR2 YFSETQ. This chain's CDR3 is CASSAGQAPPTGELFF. CDR3 DNA: TGCGCCAGCAGCGCGGGACAGGCCCCCCCCACCGGGGAGCTGTTTTTT. The entire variable domain, with the rest obtained from reference TRBV5-1 and TRBJ2-2, is as follows: KAGVTQTPRYLIKTRGQQVTLSCSPISGHRSVSWYQQTPGQGLQFLFEYFSETQRNKGNFPGRFSGRQFSNSRSEMNVSTLELGDSALYLCASSAGQAPPTGELFFGEGSRLTVL.

The chain couples TRBV5-1 to TRBJ2-1, with 11 bases aligning to TRBD1. V was clipped by 6 bases and J by 6 bases; unmatched bases: 5. The CDR3 runs 14 residues. The germline V gene encodes CDR1 SGHRS and CDR2 YFSETQ. The CDR3, as DNA: TGCGCCAGCATAGGGACAGGGGGTGGCAATGAGCAGTTCTTC. This sequence encodes CASIGTGGGNEQFF.

As regards this clone: Other nucleotide sequences in the sample specify the same CDR3. The chain joins TRBV6-6 to TRBJ1-1, with 9 bases fitting TRBD1. CDR3 length: 14 residues. From germline, CDR1 is MNHNY and CDR2 SVGAGI (reference sequence). V trimming: 11 bases; J trimming: 4 bases; junction bases outside the gene matches: 11. The CDR3 sequence is CAGVKTGGSTEAFF. Here the CDR3 DNA reads TGTGCCGGAGTGAAGACAGGGGGATCCACTGAAGCTTTCTTT.

As regards this clone: At one end the junction does not follow the germline gene, possibly because of a read error. The chain couples TRBV7-7 to TRBJ2-5; 8 positions agree with TRBD1. This CDR3 is 16 amino acids long. Germline CDR1 is SSHAT and CDR2 is FNYEAQ (reference sequence). CDR3 residues: CASSLVDRGDDETQYF. In DNA, the CDR3 is TGTGCTAGCAGCTTAGTCGACAGGGGAGACGACGAGACCCAGTACTTC.

This chain links TRBV29-1 with TRBJ1-1; possible D gene TRBD1, 6 bases. Germline values: CDR1 SQVTM, CDR2 ANQGSEA. CDR3 length: 13 amino acids. Trimming took off 5 bases at V and 4 bases at J, with 14 bases between the two ends. CDR3 DNA: TGCAGCGTTTCACAGGGTGGGGGCACTGAAGCTTTCTTT. Its protein product is CSVSQGGGTEAFF.

CDR3 bases: TGTGCCAGCAGCTTTTCGGGTAGTGCCTCCTACAATGAGCAGTTCTTC. Its protein product is CASSFSGSASYNEQFF. The gene calls are TRBV7-2 and TRBJ2-1; D is unresolved. In germline, CDR1 is SGHTA, CDR2 FQGNSA. CDR3 length equals 16 residues. V was trimmed by 3 bases and J by 0 bases, leaving 12 bases between them.